The 4 T cell receptor beta chains below all came from one sample that was sequenced in a study of beta chain features in type 1 diabetes. TCRB transcripts that were expressed got sequenced, as all of the isolated RNA had been reverse transcribed. Data came from immunoSEQ multiplex PCR; TCRdb stores just in-frame clones and leaves some out. The sample has about 150,000 clones; approximately 9.9% are singletons. Sequencing was performed on central memory CD4+ T cells from blood. These TCRs come from a woman aged 18-29 years in good health.

This clone came up a few times. This chain joins TRBV7-8 and TRBJ2-3; 13 nucleotides line up with TRBD2. J gave up 0 bases and V 5 bases, and 8 bases lay outside the gene matches. From germline, CDR1 is SGHVS and CDR2 FQNEAQ. CDR3 length equals 18 residues. The CDR3 here is CASSPGTSGARSTDTQYF. In nucleotides, the CDR3 is TGTGCCAGCAGCCCCGGGACTAGCGGGGCCCGAAGCACAGATACGCAGTATTTT.

The chain recombines TRBV6-1 with TRBJ1-4, with D possibly TRBD1 on 5 matching bases. Germline-derived CDR1 and CDR2 are MNHNS and SASEGT. This CDR3 is 14 amino acids long. With 3 bases removed from V and 8 bases from J, the gap between germline ends came to 13 bases. The CDR3 bases are TGTGCCAGCAGTGATGGAGGGGTTTCCGAAAAACTGTTTTTT. This codes for CASSDGGVSEKLFF.

The sample holds a few counts of this clone. The CDR3 DNA is TGCGCCAGCAGCTATCAGGTGAGCTCCTACGAGCAGTACTTC. Its protein product is CASSYQVSSYEQYF. V and J are TRBV4-1 and TRBJ2-7; D call uncertain. V lost 5 bases and J lost 0, with 11 bases in between. Germline V gene lookup returns CDR1 MGHRA and CDR2 YSYEKL. This CDR3 is built from 14 residues.

The chain is built from TRBV7-3 and TRBJ1-1; D uncertain. Germline lookup yields CDR1 SGHTA and CDR2 FQGTGA. V was trimmed by 2 bases and J by 3 bases, leaving 7 bases between them. This CDR3 has 13 amino acids. CDR3 nucleotide sequence: TGTGCCAGCAGCTTAGAAGAGTACACTGAAGCTTTCTTT. It translates to CASSLEEYTEAFF.